These 5 T cell receptor beta chains share one sample of origin, sequenced in a study of cytomegalovirus exposure and HLA in healthy donors. PCR employed 60 Vbeta and 13 Jbeta primers. Measured with immunoSEQ multiplex PCR; TCRdb has only the in-frame clones, and not every one. Counted here are about 140,000 clones, 55% to 80% occurring once; the ten biggest clones make up 2% to 3%. Sequencing was done on a sample of PBMCs. These receptors came from a woman aged 40 to 49 in good health and CMV-seronegative.

V usage is TRBV6-6 and J usage is TRBJ2-7; a weak D match, TRBD2 (6 bases). V lost 6 bases and J 0 bases, leaving 18 bases between the germline ends. This CDR3 spans 16 amino acids. Germline CDR1 reads MNHNY; CDR2 reads SVGAGI (reference sequence). The CDR3 reads CASRDPGTPSSYEQYF. CDR3 DNA: TGTGCCAGCAGAGACCCGGGGACTCCAAGCTCCTACGAGCAGTACTTC.

V gene TRBV19 combines with J gene TRBJ1-5; 8 nucleotides match TRBD1. V lost 0 bases and J lost 5; bases outside the gene matches: 6. CDR1 is LNHDA and CDR2 is SQIVND in the germline V gene (reference sequence). The CDR3 has 16 residues. The CDR3 loop reads CASSIDLGRGHQPQHF. The DNA of the CDR3 is TGTGCCAGTAGTATAGATCTAGGCAGGGGGCATCAGCCCCAGCATTTT.

This chain uses TRBV6-5 with TRBJ1-2, with D maybe TRBD1 (5 bases). Germline V gene lookup returns CDR1 MNHEY and CDR2 SVGAGI. CDR3 length: 13 residues. Trimming pared 6 bases from V and 6 bases from J, leaving 14 bases between. The chain's CDR3 is CASRVRDRDGYTF. The CDR3 nucleotides are TGTGCCAGCAGAGTCAGGGATCGGGATGGCTACACCTTC.

The count of this clone is one. The chain recombines TRBV11-2 with TRBJ1-5, with D possibly being TRBD1 (5 bases). This CDR3 comprises 15 residues. Germline CDR1 is SGHAT and CDR2 is FQNNGV. Trimming left V 0 bases short and J 4 bases short, with 10 bases between. CDR3 sequence (DNA): TGTGCCAGCAGCTTAGATTGGGGGGGAAATCAGCCCCAGCATTTT. Protein sequence: CASSLDWGGNQPQHF.

The chain has TRBV7-2 and TRBJ2-3; no definite D call. The CDR3 length is 13 residues. V shed 4 bases and J shed 1 base, with 6 bases lying between them. In germline, CDR1 is SGHTA, CDR2 FQGNSA. CDR3 sequence reads: CASSSRGTDTQYF. CDR3 coding DNA: TGTGCCAGCAGCTCTCGCGGCACAGATACGCAGTATTTT.